This is a list of T cell receptor beta chains from one sample in a study of shared clonotypes between healthy human individuals. The data were produced by immunoSEQ multiplex PCR, yet TCRdb's version contains in-frame clones alone and is incomplete. Among 850,000 to 1,100,000 clones listed, about 72% were seen once. Sequencing input: memory CD4+ T cells from PBMCs. These receptors originate from a man aged 18 to 30 in good health. Some clones in this sample may be carry-over from other donors' samples. Each CDR3 is given with its conserved first and last residue. D genes are given only for firm matches. Size values are once, few and many counts, or a class for expanded clones, and some rows have none.

abundance	len	d_gene	v_gene	j_gene	CDR3nt	CDR3aa
.	15	TRBD2	TRBV7-3	TRBJ2-7	TGTGCCAGCAGCCCCATGGGGGGGAGAGGCGACGAGCAGTACTTC	CASSPMGGRGDEQYF
.	14	.	TRBV19	TRBJ1-2	TGTGCCAGTTCAGTGTTGGGAGCTAACTATGGCTACACCTTC	CASSVLGANYGYTF
few	14	TRBD1	TRBV29-1	TRBJ1-1	TGCAGCGTTCCGGGACAGGGGTGGTACACTGAAGCTTTCTTT	CSVPGQGWYTEAFF
.	15	.	TRBV5-4	TRBJ2-1	TGTGCCAGCAGCTTGGGAGTAGAAACGGGCAATGAGCAGTTCTTC	CASSLGVETGNEQFF
.	13	.	TRBV25-1	TRBJ1-2	TGTGCCAGCACCCTCCATGAGGGGGTTGGCTACACCTTC	CASTLHEGVGYTF
.	15	.	TRBV6-5	TRBJ2-6	TGTGCCAGCACCCCACATAGCTCTGGGGCCAACGTCCTGACTTTC	CASTPHSSGANVLTF
.	15	TRBD1	TRBV15	TRBJ1-1	TGTGCCACCAGCAGAGGACAGGGGGCGAACACTGAAGCTTTCTTT	CATSRGQGANTEAFF
.	15	.	TRBV10-2	TRBJ2-2	TGCGCCAGCAAGACGGACGCCGAGAACACCGGGGAGCTGTTTTTT	CASKTDAENTGELFF
.	17	TRBD2	TRBV27	TRBJ2-7	TGTGCCAGCAGTTTCTCGCCACCGGGACTAGCGGTCTACGAGCAGTACTTC	CASSFSPPGLAVYEQYF
.	16	TRBD1	TRBV4-1	TRBJ2-1	TGCGCCAGCAGCCAAGGTACAGGGGACACGTACAATGAGCAGTTCTTC	CASSQGTGDTYNEQFF
.	14	.	TRBV7-9	TRBJ1-5	TGTGCCAGCAGCTTAGCGGGAGGGGAGGGTTCCCAGCATTTT	CASSLAGGEGSQHF
.	15	TRBD1	TRBV7-8	TRBJ1-4	TGTGCCAGCAGGACGACCGGGACAGGAAATGAAAAACTGTTTTTT	CASRTTGTGNEKLFF
.	14	TRBD1	TRBV27	TRBJ1-1	TGTGCCAGCACTCGGGACAGGACGAACACTGAAGCTTTCTTT	CASTRDRTNTEAFF
.	16	.	TRBV6-1	TRBJ1-5	TGTGCCAGCAGTGAAGGGAGGGGCGGGGGGTATCAGCCCCAGCATTTT	CASSEGRGGGYQPQHF
.	12	.	TRBV28	TRBJ1-2	TGTGCCAGCAGGCGGCTCTCCTATGGCTACACCTTC	CASRRLSYGYTF
.	18	TRBD2	TRBV2	TRBJ2-3	TGTGCCAGCAGTGACCTTAGGACTAGCGGCAGAGGGACAGATACGCAGTATTTT	CASSDLRTSGRGTDTQYF
.	16	.	TRBV5-1	TRBJ1-4	TGCGCCAGCAGCTTGGGACCGGGGCCCTTAGGGGAAAAACTGTTTTTT	CASSLGPGPLGEKLFF
.	15	.	TRBV19	TRBJ2-1	TGTGCCAGTAGTATAGAGGCGATCTCCTACAATGAGCAGTTCTTC	CASSIEAISYNEQFF
once	14	.	TRBV28	TRBJ1-1	TGTGCCAGCACTCATGGAGGTTACGAAATTGAAGCTTTCTTT	CASTHGGYEIEAFF
.	13	.	TRBV28	TRBJ1-1	TGTGCCAGCACCCCGGGACCGGACACTGAAGCTTTCTTT	CASTPGPDTEAFF
many	15	.	TRBV18	TRBJ2-5	TGTGCCAGCTCACCCTACAGGGATACCCAAGAGACCCAGTACTTC	CASSPYRDTQETQYF
.	14	.	TRBV5-1	TRBJ2-3	TGCGCCAGCAGCCTGCAGGGAAACACAGATACGCAGTATTTT	CASSLQGNTDTQYF
.	16	TRBD1	TRBV5-6	TRBJ2-3	TGTGCCAGCAGCAAAGGTGGCCAGGGGGGCACAGATACGCAGTATTTT	CASSKGGQGGTDTQYF
many	12	.	TRBV7-8	TRBJ1-5	TGTGCCAGCAGCCAAAGCAATCAGCCCCAGCATTTT	CASSQSNQPQHF
.	16	.	TRBV2	TRBJ1-3	TGTGCCAGCAGTGCTATTAGGGCCATCTCTGGAAACACCATATATTTT	CASSAIRAISGNTIYF
few	14	TRBD1	TRBV15	TRBJ2-2	TGTGCCACTAAACAGGGGGCGGACACCGGGGAGCTGTTTTTT	CATKQGADTGELFF
.	14	.	TRBV5-1	TRBJ1-4	TGCGCCAGCAGCTTGGGCAGCCCAAATGAAAAACTGTTTTTT	CASSLGSPNEKLFF
.	14	TRBD1	TRBV28	TRBJ1-1	TGTGCCAGCAGCTCGACAGGGGAAAACACTGAAGCTTTCTTT	CASSSTGENTEAFF
.	14	.	TRBV5-4	TRBJ2-7	TGTGCCAGCAGCTTGGGGCAGGGGATTGGGGAGCAGTACTTC	CASSLGQGIGEQYF
.	16	.	TRBV4-2	TRBJ2-1	TGTGCCAGCAGCCAAGAAGGCCGGGGATCCTACAATGAGCAGTTCTTC	CASSQEGRGSYNEQFF
.	17	TRBD2	TRBV15	TRBJ2-2	TGTGCCACCAGCAGAGATTGGCCGCGGGAGGGTACCGGGGAGCTGTTTTTT	CATSRDWPREGTGELFF
.	15	TRBD1	TRBV2	TRBJ1-1	TGTGCCAGCAGCGAGGGACAGCCAACTTACACTGAAGCTTTCTTT	CASSEGQPTYTEAFF